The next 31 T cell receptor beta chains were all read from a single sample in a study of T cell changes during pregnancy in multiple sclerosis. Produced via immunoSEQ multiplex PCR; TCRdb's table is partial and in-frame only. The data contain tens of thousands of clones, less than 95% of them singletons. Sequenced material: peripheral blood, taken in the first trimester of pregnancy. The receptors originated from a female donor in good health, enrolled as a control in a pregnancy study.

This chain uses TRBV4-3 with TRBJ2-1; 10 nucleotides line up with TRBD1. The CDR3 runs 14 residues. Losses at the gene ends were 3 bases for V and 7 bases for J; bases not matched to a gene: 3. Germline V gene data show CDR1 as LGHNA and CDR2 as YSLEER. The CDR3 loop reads CASSQDRGNNEQFF. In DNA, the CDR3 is TGCGCCAGCAGCCAGGACAGGGGGAATAATGAGCAGTTCTTC.

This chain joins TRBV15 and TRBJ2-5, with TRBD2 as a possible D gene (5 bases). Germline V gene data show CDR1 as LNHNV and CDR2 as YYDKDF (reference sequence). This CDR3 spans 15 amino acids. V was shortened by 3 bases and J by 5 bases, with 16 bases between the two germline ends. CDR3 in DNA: TGTGCCACCAGCAGGGTGAGGACCGGGGTCGAGACCCAGTACTTC. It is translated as CATSRVRTGVETQYF.

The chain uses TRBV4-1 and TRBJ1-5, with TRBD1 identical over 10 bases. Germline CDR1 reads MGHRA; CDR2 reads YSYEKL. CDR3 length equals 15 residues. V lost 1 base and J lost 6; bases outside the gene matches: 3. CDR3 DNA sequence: TGCGCCAGCAGCCAAGGGGACAGGGGTATTCAGCCCCAGCATTTT. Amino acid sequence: CASSQGDRGIQPQHF.

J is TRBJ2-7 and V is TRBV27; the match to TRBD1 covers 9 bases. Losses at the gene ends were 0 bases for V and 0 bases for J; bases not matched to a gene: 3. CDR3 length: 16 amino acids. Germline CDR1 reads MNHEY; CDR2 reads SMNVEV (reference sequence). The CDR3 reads CASSLSHRGLSYEQYF. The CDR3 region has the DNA TGTGCCAGCAGTTTATCCCACAGGGGGCTCTCCTACGAGCAGTACTTC.

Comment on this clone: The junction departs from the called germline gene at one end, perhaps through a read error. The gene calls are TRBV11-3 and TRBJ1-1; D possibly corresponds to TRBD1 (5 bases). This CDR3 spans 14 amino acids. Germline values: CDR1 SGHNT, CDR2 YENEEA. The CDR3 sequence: CASSLGGANTEAFF. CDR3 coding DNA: TGTGCCAGCAGTTTAGGTGGGGCGAACACTGAAGCTTTCTTT.

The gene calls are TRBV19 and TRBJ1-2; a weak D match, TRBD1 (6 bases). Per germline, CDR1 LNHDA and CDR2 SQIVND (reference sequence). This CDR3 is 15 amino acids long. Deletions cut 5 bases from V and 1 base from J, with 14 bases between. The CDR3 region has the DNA TGTGCCAGTAGTCGGACCCCACAGGGTAACTATGGCTACACCTTC. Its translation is CASSRTPQGNYGYTF.

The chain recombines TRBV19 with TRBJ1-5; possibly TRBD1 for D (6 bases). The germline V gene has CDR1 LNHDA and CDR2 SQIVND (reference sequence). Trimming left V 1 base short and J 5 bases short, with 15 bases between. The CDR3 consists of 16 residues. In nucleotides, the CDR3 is TGTGCCAGTAGTATAGCGGGGGGGGCGGGATATCAGCCCCAGCATTTT. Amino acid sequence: CASSIAGGAGYQPQHF.

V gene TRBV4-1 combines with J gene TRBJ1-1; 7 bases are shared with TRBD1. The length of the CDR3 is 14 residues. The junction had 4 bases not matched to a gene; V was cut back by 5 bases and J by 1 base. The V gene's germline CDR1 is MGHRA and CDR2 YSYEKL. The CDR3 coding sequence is TGCGCCAGCAGCTCCCGACAGGGGAACACTGAAGCTTTCTTT. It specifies CASSSRQGNTEAFF.

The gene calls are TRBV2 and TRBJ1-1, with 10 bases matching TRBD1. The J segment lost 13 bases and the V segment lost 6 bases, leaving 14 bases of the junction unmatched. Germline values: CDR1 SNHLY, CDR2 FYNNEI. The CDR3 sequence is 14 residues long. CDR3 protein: CASRSGGQGLLGFF. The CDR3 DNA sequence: TGTGCCAGCAGATCCGGGGGACAGGGGCTTCTTGGTTTCTTT. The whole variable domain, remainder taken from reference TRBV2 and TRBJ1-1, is EPEVTQTPSHQVTQMGQEVILRCVPISNHLYFYWYRQILGQKVEFLVSFYNNEISEKSEIFDDQFSVERPDGSNFTLKIRSTKLEDSAMYFCASRSGGQGLLGFFGQGTRLTVV.

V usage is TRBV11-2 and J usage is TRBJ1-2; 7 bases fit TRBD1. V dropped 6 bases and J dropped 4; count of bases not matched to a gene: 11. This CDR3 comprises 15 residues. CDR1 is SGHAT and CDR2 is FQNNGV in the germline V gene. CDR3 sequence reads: CASRHNRQGVYGYTF. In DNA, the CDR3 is TGTGCCAGCAGACACAACCGACAGGGCGTCTATGGCTACACCTTC.

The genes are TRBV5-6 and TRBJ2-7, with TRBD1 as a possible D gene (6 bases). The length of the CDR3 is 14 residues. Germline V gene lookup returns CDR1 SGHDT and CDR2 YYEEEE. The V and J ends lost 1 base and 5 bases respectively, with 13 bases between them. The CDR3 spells CASSLTGPGDEQYF. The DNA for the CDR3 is TGTGCCAGCAGCTTGACAGGTCCAGGGGACGAGCAGTACTTC.

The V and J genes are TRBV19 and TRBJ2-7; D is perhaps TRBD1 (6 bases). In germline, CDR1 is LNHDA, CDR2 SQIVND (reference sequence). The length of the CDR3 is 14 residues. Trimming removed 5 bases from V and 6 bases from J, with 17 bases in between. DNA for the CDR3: TGTGCCAGTAGTCCCATGATGGGGGCAAGCGAGCAGTACTTC. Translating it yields CASSPMMGASEQYF.

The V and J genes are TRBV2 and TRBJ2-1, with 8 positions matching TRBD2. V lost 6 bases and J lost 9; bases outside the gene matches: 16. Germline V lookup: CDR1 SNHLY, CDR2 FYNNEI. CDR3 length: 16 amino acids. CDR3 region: CASRGVAGTISGEQFF. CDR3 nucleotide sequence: TGTGCCAGCAGGGGGGTAGCGGGAACGATCTCGGGTGAGCAGTTCTTC.

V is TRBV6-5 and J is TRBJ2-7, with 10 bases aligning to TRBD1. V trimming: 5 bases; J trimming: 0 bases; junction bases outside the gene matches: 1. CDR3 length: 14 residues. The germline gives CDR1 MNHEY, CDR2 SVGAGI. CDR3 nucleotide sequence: TGTGCCAGCAGTGGGACAGGGGCCTCCTACGAGCAGTACTTC. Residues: CASSGTGASYEQYF.

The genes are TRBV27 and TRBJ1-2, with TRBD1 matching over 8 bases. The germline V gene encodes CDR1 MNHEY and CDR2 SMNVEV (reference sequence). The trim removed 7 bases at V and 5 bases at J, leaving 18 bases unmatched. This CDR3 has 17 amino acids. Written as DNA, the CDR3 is TGTGCCAGCAAAGGGGTTGGGGCAGGGGGCTATGAGTATGGCTACACCTTC. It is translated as CASKGVGAGGYEYGYTF.

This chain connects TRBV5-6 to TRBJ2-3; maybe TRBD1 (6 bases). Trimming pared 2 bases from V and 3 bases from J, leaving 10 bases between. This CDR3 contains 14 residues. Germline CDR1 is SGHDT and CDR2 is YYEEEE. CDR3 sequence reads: CASSLGQWTDTQYF. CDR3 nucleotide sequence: TGTGCCAGCAGCTTAGGACAGTGGACAGATACGCAGTATTTT.

Written as DNA, the CDR3 is TGTGCCAGCAAGCGGGAGGAGAACTACGAGCAGTACTTC. It encodes CASKREENYEQYF. The chain uses TRBV7-9 and TRBJ2-7; 9 bases map to TRBD2. The germline V gene encodes CDR1 SEHNR and CDR2 FQNEAQ (reference sequence). Germline trimming cut 7 bases from V and 3 bases from J; bases unmatched to any gene: 4. The length of the CDR3 is 13 residues.

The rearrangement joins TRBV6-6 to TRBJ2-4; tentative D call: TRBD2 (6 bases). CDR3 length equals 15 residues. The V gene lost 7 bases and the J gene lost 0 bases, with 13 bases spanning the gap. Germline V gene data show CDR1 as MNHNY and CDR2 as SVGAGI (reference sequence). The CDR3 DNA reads TGTGCCAGCAAAGAGGAGGGGTTAGCCAAAAACATTCAGTACTTC. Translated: CASKEEGLAKNIQYF.

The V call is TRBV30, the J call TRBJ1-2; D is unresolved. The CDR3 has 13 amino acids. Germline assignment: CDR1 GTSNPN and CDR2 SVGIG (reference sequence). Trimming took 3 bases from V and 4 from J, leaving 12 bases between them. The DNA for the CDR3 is TGTGCCTGGAGGAAAGATACAAGCTATGGCTACACCTTC. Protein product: CAWRKDTSYGYTF.

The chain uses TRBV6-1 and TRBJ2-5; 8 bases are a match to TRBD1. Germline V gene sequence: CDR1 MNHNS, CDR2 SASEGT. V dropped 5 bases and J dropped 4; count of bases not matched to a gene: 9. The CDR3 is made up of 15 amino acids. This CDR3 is CASSPGGQVVETQYF. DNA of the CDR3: TGTGCCAGCAGTCCTGGGGGACAGGTGGTAGAGACCCAGTACTTC.

In DNA form, the CDR3 reads TGTGCCAGCAGCAGGGGTTCTAGTGAAGCTTTCTTT. Translating gives CASSRGSSEAFF. The V and J genes are TRBV7-9 and TRBJ1-1, with D possibly matching TRBD1 (5 bases). Trimming took off 5 bases at V and 7 bases at J, with 11 bases between the two ends. Germline V gene sequence: CDR1 SEHNR, CDR2 FQNEAQ (reference sequence). The CDR3 consists of 12 residues.

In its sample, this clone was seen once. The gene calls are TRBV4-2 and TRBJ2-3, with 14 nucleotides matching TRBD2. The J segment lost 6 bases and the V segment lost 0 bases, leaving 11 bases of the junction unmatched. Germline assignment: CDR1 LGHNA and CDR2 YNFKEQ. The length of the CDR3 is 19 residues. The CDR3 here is CASSQDPAGLAGGGDTQYF. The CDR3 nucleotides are TGTGCCAGCAGCCAAGATCCTGCTGGACTAGCGGGGGGAGGGGATACGCAGTATTTT.

The CDR3 DNA follows: TGTGCCTCCCGACGGGGGATGAACACTGAAGCTTTCTTT. Translating gives CASRRGMNTEAFF. The chain combines TRBV6-5 with TRBJ1-1; D possibly corresponds to TRBD1 (5 bases). Germline CDR1 reads MNHEY; CDR2 reads SVGAGI. V was cut by 11 bases and J by 0 bases, with 13 bases left in between. The CDR3 length is 13 residues.

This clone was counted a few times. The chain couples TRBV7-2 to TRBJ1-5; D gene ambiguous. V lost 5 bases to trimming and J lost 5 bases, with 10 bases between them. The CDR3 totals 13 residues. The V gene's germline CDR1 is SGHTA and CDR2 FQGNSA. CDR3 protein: CASSRERDQPQHF. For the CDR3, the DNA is TGTGCCAGCAGCCGGGAAAGGGATCAGCCCCAGCATTTT.

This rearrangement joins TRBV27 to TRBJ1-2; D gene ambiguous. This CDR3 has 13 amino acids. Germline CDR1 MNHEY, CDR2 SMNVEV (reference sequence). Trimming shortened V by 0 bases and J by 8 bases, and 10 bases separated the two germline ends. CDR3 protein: CASSLSTGLGYTF. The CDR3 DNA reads TGTGCCAGCAGTTTATCTACGGGGTTGGGCTACACCTTC.

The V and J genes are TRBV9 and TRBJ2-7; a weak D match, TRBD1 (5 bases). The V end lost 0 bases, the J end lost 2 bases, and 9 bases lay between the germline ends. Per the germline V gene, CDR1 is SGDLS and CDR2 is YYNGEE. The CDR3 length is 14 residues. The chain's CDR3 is CASSVEAGTYEQYF. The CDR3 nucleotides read TGTGCCAGCAGCGTAGAGGCAGGGACCTACGAGCAGTACTTC.

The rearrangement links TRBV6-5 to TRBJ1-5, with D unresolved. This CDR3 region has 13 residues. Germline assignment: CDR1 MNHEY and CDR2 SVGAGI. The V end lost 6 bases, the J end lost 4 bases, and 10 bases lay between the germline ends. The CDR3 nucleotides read TGTGCCAGCAGCCCTCGTGAGAATCAGCCCCAGCATTTT. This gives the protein CASSPRENQPQHF.

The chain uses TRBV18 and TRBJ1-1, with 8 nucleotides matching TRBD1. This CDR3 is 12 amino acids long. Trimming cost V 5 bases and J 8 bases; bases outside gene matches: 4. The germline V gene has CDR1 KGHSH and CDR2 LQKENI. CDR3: CASSETGAEAFF. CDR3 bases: TGTGCCAGCTCAGAGACAGGGGCCGAAGCTTTCTTT.

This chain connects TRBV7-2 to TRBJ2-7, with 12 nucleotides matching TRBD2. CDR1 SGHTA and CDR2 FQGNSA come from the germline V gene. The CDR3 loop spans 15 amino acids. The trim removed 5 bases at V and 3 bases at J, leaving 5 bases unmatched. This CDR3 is CASSQGLAGNYEQYF. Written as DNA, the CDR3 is TGTGCCAGCAGCCAAGGACTAGCGGGGAACTACGAGCAGTACTTC.

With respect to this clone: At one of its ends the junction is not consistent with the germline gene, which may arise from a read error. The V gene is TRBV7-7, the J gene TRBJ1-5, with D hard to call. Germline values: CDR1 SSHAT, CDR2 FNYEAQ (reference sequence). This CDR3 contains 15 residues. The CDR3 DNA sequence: TGTGCTAGCAGCTTTGACTCTAGAGGTAATCAGCCCCAGCATTTT. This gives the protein CASSFDSRGNQPQHF.

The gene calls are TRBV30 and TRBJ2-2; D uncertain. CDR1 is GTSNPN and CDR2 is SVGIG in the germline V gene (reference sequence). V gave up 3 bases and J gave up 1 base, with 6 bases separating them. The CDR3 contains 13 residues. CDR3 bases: TGTGCCTGGAGGCGACAGAACACCGGGGAGCTGTTTTTT. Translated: CAWRRQNTGELFF. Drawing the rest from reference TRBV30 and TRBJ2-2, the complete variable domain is SQTIHQWPATLVQPVGSPLSLECTVEGTSNPNLYWYRQAAGRGLQLLFYSVGIGQISSEVPQNLSASRPQDRQFILSSKKLLLSDSGFYLCAWRRQNTGELFFGEGSRLTVL.